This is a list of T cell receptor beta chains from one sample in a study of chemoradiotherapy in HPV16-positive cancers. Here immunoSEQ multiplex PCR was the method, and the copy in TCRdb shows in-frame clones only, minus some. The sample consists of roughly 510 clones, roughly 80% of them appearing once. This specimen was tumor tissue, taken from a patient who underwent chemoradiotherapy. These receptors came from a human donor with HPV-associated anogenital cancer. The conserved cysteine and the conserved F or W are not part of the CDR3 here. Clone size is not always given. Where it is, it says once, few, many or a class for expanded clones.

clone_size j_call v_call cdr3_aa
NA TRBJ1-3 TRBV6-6 ASSPDRPLSGNTIY
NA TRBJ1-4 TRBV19 ASSAPRYGATNEKLF
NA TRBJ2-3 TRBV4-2 ASSQDLWGESTDTQY
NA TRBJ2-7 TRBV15 ATSRTGQGGGEQY
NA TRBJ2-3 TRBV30 AWTPSGLDTQY
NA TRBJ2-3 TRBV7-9 ASSPPTWISDTQY
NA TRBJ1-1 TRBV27 ASSSYTVGWGTEAF
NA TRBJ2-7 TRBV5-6 ASSFSGSNYEQY
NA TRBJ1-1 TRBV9 ASSVDVVNTEAF
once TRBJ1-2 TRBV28 ASIRSGTGLKFYGYT
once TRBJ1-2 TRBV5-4 ASSLEPAANYGYT
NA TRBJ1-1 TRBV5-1 ASKPGGGATEAF
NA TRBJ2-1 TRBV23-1 ASSRNGGLTHSYNEQF
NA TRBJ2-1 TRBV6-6 ASMLSRGGLNEQF
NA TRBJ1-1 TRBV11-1 ASSFPPGNTEAF
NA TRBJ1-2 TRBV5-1 ASSLLGTGGAYGYT
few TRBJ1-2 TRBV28 ASSYLRGNYGYT
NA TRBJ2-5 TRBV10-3 AISVGDTKETQY
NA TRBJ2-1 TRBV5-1 ASSSSLYNEQF
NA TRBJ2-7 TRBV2 ASGGRTYEQY
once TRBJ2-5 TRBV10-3 AISESTSGGETQY
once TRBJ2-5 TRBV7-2 ASSSGDSPGQETQY
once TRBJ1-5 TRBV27 ASSLFADFRGVQPQH
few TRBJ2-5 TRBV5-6 ASSWIGTFQETQY
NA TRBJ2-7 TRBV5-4 ASSLGEGNNEQY